What follows are 25 T cell receptor beta chains derived from one specimen sequenced in a study of blood T cell repertoires in COVID-19. The repertoire was sequenced with immunoSEQ multiplex PCR; TCRdb's copy has only in-frame clones and lacks some. The data show some 95,000 clones, approximately 86% seen once. Sequenced sample: peripheral blood. The source is an elderly man with active or convalescent COVID-19.

The V and J genes are TRBV28 and TRBJ1-1; 8 positions agree with TRBD1. Germline V gene lookup returns CDR1 MDHEN and CDR2 SYDVKM. V lost 6 bases and J lost 5; bases outside the gene matches: 5. The CDR3 totals 13 residues. The CDR3 DNA follows: TGTGCCAGCAGGCCAGGGGGCGTGACTGAAGCTTTCTTT. It codes for CASRPGGVTEAFF. The complete variable domain, with remaining parts taken from reference TRBV28 and TRBJ1-1, reads DVKVTQSSRYLVKRTGEKVFLECVQDMDHENMFWYRQDPGLGLRLIYFSYDVKMKEKGDIPEGYSVSREKKERFSLILESASTNQTSMYLCASRPGGVTEAFFGQGTRLTVV.

This chain uses TRBV4-2 with TRBJ2-7, with 9 bases fitting TRBD2. CDR1 is LGHNA, CDR2 YNFKEQ, per germline. This CDR3 is built from 15 residues. The V and J ends lost 0 bases and 4 bases, in that order; junction bases with no gene match: 4. Here the CDR3 DNA reads TGTGCCAGCAGCCAAGATGGGACTAGCCTGTACGAGCAGTACTTC. Protein: CASSQDGTSLYEQYF.

V and J are TRBV4-3 and TRBJ2-5; 7 bases are a match to TRBD2. After removal of 2 bases from V and 2 bases from J, the junction contained 5 bases not matched to a gene. Germline CDR1 LGHNA, CDR2 YSLEER. This CDR3 is 15 amino acids long. The CDR3 loop is CASSQRGTNQETQYF. The CDR3 DNA reads TGCGCCAGCAGCCAACGGGGGACTAATCAAGAGACCCAGTACTTC.

The rearrangement uses TRBV4-3 and TRBJ2-1; TRBD1 is a possible D gene (6 bases). CDR1 is LGHNA and CDR2 is YSLEER in the germline V gene. V lost 0 bases and J lost 7, with 16 bases in between. CDR3 length: 16 residues. The CDR3 DNA reads as TGCGCCAGCAGCCAAGAATGGGCAGGGGCTTTAAATGAGCAGTTCTTC. Its protein product is CASSQEWAGALNEQFF.

This chain uses TRBV5-1 with TRBJ2-3; perhaps TRBD2 as D (5 bases). Trimming removed 4 bases from V and 0 bases from J, with 12 bases in between. Germline V gene lookup returns CDR1 SGHRS and CDR2 YFSETQ. The length of the CDR3 is 15 residues. DNA of the CDR3: TGCGCCAGCAGCGCCGAGGGTCTTAGCACAGATACGCAGTATTTT. Protein sequence: CASSAEGLSTDTQYF.

The V gene is TRBV9, the J gene TRBJ2-2, with D maybe TRBD2 (5 bases). Germline loops: CDR1 SGDLS, CDR2 YYNGEE. The CDR3 has 13 residues. V lost 7 bases and J lost 6, with 13 bases in between. The CDR3 loop reads CASGTSGPGELFF. CDR3 coding DNA: TGTGCCAGCGGAACCAGCGGCCCCGGGGAGCTGTTTTTT.

This clone was seen a single time. The chain has TRBV5-1 and TRBJ1-4; D is perhaps TRBD1 (5 bases). Germline CDR1 reads SGHRS; CDR2 reads YFSETQ. V lost 0 bases and J lost 0, with 12 bases in between. The CDR3 contains 17 residues. CDR3 residues: CASSLGQNVATNEKLFF. Written as DNA, the CDR3 is TGCGCCAGCAGCTTGGGACAGAACGTTGCAACTAATGAAAAACTGTTTTTT.

In its sample, this clone was seen a few times. The gene calls are TRBV24-1 and TRBJ2-1; D is unresolved. This CDR3 has 13 amino acids. The germline V and J ends were trimmed by 3 bases and 6 bases, with 8 bases remaining between them. Germline assignment: CDR1 KGHDR and CDR2 SFDVKD. The CDR3 sequence: CATSDPNGNEQFF. The CDR3 DNA reads as TGTGCCACCAGTGATCCGAACGGCAATGAGCAGTTCTTC.

This CDR3 reads CASSLSSGGYNEQFF. In DNA, the CDR3 is TGTGCCAGCAGCTTATCAAGCGGGGGGTACAATGAGCAGTTCTTC. J is TRBJ2-1 and V is TRBV7-6; 9 nucleotides agree with TRBD2. Germline V lookup: CDR1 SGHVS, CDR2 FNYEAQ. The CDR3 sequence is 15 residues long. Trimming took 2 bases from V and 4 from J; bases not matched to a gene: 3.

V is TRBV6-2 or TRBV6-3 and J is TRBJ2-1; 10 positions agree with TRBD1. Looked up from germline, CDR1 is MNHEY and CDR2 is SVGEGT. This CDR3 is built from 16 residues. The V gene end was trimmed by 2 bases and the J gene end by 7 bases; junction bases not matched to a gene: 8. For the CDR3, the DNA is TGTGCCAGCAGTTACGTTTGGGACAGGGGTGGGAATGAGCAGTTCTTC. Residues: CASSYVWDRGGNEQFF.

The CDR3, as DNA: TGTGCCAGCAGCTCGGGACGGAGAGGGACTATCCGATTTTACGAGCAGTACTTC. Protein sequence: CASSSGRRGTIRFYEQYF. This chain links TRBV7-6 with TRBJ2-7; 7 bases line up with TRBD2. This CDR3 region has 18 residues. V was pared by 4 bases and J by 4 bases, with 19 bases of the junction left unmatched. Per germline, CDR1 SGHVS and CDR2 FNYEAQ.

This chain connects TRBV5-1 to TRBJ1-4; unclear D gene. Trimming took off 4 bases at V and 6 bases at J, with 10 bases between the two ends. Germline values: CDR1 SGHRS, CDR2 YFSETQ. The CDR3 totals 13 residues. The CDR3: CASSLEGDEKLFF. CDR3 nucleotide sequence: TGCGCCAGCAGCCTCGAGGGAGATGAAAAACTGTTTTTT.

The rearrangement links TRBV5-1 to TRBJ2-1, with 8 bases fitting TRBD2. With V trimmed by 0 bases and J by 8 bases, 10 bases remained unmatched. The CDR3 spans 16 residues. The germline V gene has CDR1 SGHRS and CDR2 YFSETQ. The CDR3 nucleotides read TGCGCCAGCAGCTTGGCGGGAGGGCCCCTGGGTGATGAGCAGTTCTTC. Its translation is CASSLAGGPLGDEQFF.

This chain joins TRBV28 and TRBJ2-1, with a tentative D call TRBD2 (6 bases). Deletions cut 5 bases from V and 3 bases from J, with 11 bases between. Germline assignment: CDR1 MDHEN and CDR2 SYDVKM. This CDR3 region has 14 residues. The CDR3 DNA is TGTGCCAGCAGTCCCCGGGACTTCTACAATGAGCAGTTCTTC. Its protein is CASSPRDFYNEQFF.

The J gene is TRBJ1-4, the V gene TRBV6-6; the D is unclear. The germline V gene has CDR1 MNHNY and CDR2 SVGAGI (reference sequence). The CDR3 is made up of 14 amino acids. Trimming removed 5 bases at V and 0 bases at J, with 7 bases between. The DNA of the CDR3 is TGTGCCAGCAGTCAACAGCCAACTAATGAAAAACTGTTTTTT. This gives the protein CASSQQPTNEKLFF.

V gene TRBV7-3 combines with J gene TRBJ2-1, with TRBD1 matching 8 bases. V was pared by 5 bases and J by 6 bases, with 6 bases of the junction left unmatched. The CDR3 consists of 14 residues. The germline V gene has CDR1 SGHTA and CDR2 FQGTGA. The DNA for the CDR3 is TGTGCCAGCAGCCCTCGGACAGGGTCCAATGAGCAGTTCTTC. Its protein product is CASSPRTGSNEQFF.

The gene calls are TRBV12-3 or TRBV12-4 and TRBJ1-2; no firm D call. The CDR3 is 12 amino acids. Trimming cost V 3 bases and J 3 bases, with 5 bases left between them. In nucleotides, the CDR3 is TGTGCCAGCAGTTTTGGAGACTATGGCTACACCTTC. This sequence encodes CASSFGDYGYTF.

This chain joins TRBV11-3 and TRBJ2-3; TRBD1 matches at 8 bases. V lost 5 bases to trimming and J lost 5 bases; unmatched junction nucleotides: 9. Germline loops: CDR1 SGHNT, CDR2 YENEEA. This CDR3 has 15 amino acids. The CDR3 nucleotides are TGTGCCAGCAGCCAAAATCAGGGGGCAATAGATACGCAGTATTTT. Translating it yields CASSQNQGAIDTQYF.

This clone was seen only a few times. The chain uses TRBV11-2 and TRBJ1-1, with 8 nucleotides matching TRBD1. The CDR3 sequence is 14 residues long. Per germline, CDR1 SGHAT and CDR2 FQNNGV. The J segment lost 5 bases and the V segment lost 6 bases, leaving 8 bases of the junction unmatched. The CDR3 nucleotides are TGTGCCAGCAGAACAAACAGGGGGAGGACTGAAGCTTTCTTT. Translation gives CASRTNRGRTEAFF.

This chain uses TRBV4-1 with TRBJ1-1; possibly TRBD1 for D (5 bases). Germline loops: CDR1 MGHRA, CDR2 YSYEKL. Trimming took off 4 bases at V and 7 bases at J, with 13 bases between the two ends. This CDR3 comprises 13 residues. CDR3 amino acids: CASSPKGWSEAFF. CDR3 DNA: TGCGCCAGCAGCCCGAAGGGGTGGAGTGAAGCTTTCTTT.

The chain is built from TRBV5-1 and TRBJ2-3, with 7 bases lining up with TRBD2. Germline CDR1 SGHRS, CDR2 YFSETQ. The CDR3 totals 16 residues. V was clipped by 1 base and J by 2 bases; unmatched bases: 7. This CDR3 reads CASSLPVGGITDTQYF. CDR3 DNA sequence: TGCGCCAGCAGCTTGCCCGTGGGAGGGATCACAGATACGCAGTATTTT.

V and J are TRBV6-5 and TRBJ1-1; D is uncertain. The CDR3 covers 14 residues. Trimming removed 6 bases from V and 1 base from J, with 12 bases in between. The germline V gene has CDR1 MNHEY and CDR2 SVGAGI. The CDR3 spells CASSPYYTNTEAFF. CDR3 bases: TGTGCCAGCAGCCCCTACTACACGAACACTGAAGCTTTCTTT.

Remarks on this clone: A much larger clone lies one base from this, so it may be a read error. The V gene is TRBV5-6, the J gene TRBJ2-2; 12 positions agree with TRBD2. Germline trimming cut 0 bases from V and 10 bases from J; bases unmatched to any gene: 10. From germline, CDR1 is SGHDT and CDR2 YYEEEE. CDR3 length: 17 residues. The CDR3: CASSLGLAGDGIEELFF. In DNA form, the CDR3 reads TGTGCCAGCAGCTTGGGACTAGCGGGAGATGGGATCGAGGAGCTGTTTTTT.

The chain joins TRBV7-2 to TRBJ1-3, with D maybe TRBD1 (5 bases). In germline, CDR1 is SGHTA, CDR2 FQGNSA. CDR3 length: 15 amino acids. The ends were cut back, 1 base at V and 2 bases at J, with 9 bases in the middle. CDR3 sequence: CASSLEQVTGNTIYF. The CDR3 nucleotides are TGTGCCAGCAGCTTAGAACAGGTTACTGGAAACACCATATATTTT.

The chain joins TRBV9 to TRBJ2-5, with D perhaps matching TRBD1 (6 bases). The germline CDR1 and CDR2 sequences are SGDLS and YYNGEE. The CDR3 spans 15 residues. Trimming removed 0 bases from V and 2 bases from J, with 11 bases in between. CDR3 sequence reads: CASSVAPQGQETQYF. Written as DNA, the CDR3 is TGTGCCAGCAGCGTAGCGCCACAGGGACAAGAGACCCAGTACTTC.